These T cell receptor beta chains were read from a single sample in a study of shared clonotypes between healthy human individuals. Sequencing was performed with immunoSEQ multiplex PCR; in TCRdb, only in-frame clones are kept and a portion is missing. Of about 590,000 clones listed, nearly 97% were seen once; the top ten hold 0.11%. Sequenced input: naive CD8+ T cells sorted from blood. The origin of the receptors is a woman in her 30s in good health. The CDR3 runs from the conserved cysteine through the conserved F or W. The D gene is left open where the match is weak. Clone size is given for some rows only: seen once, a few or many times, or a class if the clone is expanded.

D gene: TRBD2
V gene: TRBV19
clone size: NA
J gene: TRBJ2-7
CDR3 protein: CASSPGLGGYEQYF
CDR3 DNA: TGTGCCAGTAGTCCCGGACTAGGCGGCTACGAGCAGTACTTC

D gene: NA
V gene: TRBV6-1
clone size: NA
J gene: TRBJ1-1
CDR3 protein: CASSVNPWAINTEAFF
CDR3 DNA: TGTGCCAGCAGTGTGAACCCCTGGGCAATTAACACTGAAGCTTTCTTT

D gene: TRBD1
V gene: TRBV5-5
clone size: NA
J gene: TRBJ2-7
CDR3 protein: CASSWGQGSYEQYF
CDR3 DNA: TGTGCCAGCAGCTGGGGACAGGGGTCCTACGAGCAGTACTTC

D gene: TRBD1
V gene: TRBV29-1
clone size: NA
J gene: TRBJ1-2
CDR3 protein: CSVEDPSQGARGYTF
CDR3 DNA: TGCAGCGTTGAAGACCCAAGTCAGGGGGCTCGCGGCTACACCTTC

D gene: NA
V gene: TRBV27
clone size: NA
J gene: TRBJ2-5
CDR3 protein: CASSSDGGKTQYF
CDR3 DNA: TGTGCCAGCAGCTCGGATGGGGGAAAGACCCAGTACTTC

D gene: TRBD1
V gene: TRBV7-9
clone size: NA
J gene: TRBJ2-1
CDR3 protein: CASRSGTGGNNEQFF
CDR3 DNA: TGTGCCAGCAGGTCCGGGACAGGGGGTAACAATGAGCAGTTCTTC

D gene: NA
V gene: TRBV28
clone size: NA
J gene: TRBJ1-5
CDR3 protein: CASSSRDLLRVSDQPQHF
CDR3 DNA: TGTGCCAGCAGTTCACGGGATCTCCTTAGGGTGTCGGATCAGCCCCAGCATTTT

D gene: NA
V gene: TRBV28
clone size: NA
J gene: TRBJ1-1
CDR3 protein: CASRARQAMNTEAFF
CDR3 DNA: TGTGCCAGCAGGGCGAGACAAGCAATGAACACTGAAGCTTTCTTT

D gene: NA
V gene: TRBV19
clone size: NA
J gene: TRBJ2-1
CDR3 protein: CASSPGRGRQGDYNEQFF
CDR3 DNA: TGTGCCAGTAGTCCGGGCCGGGGGCGTCAAGGGGACTACAATGAGCAGTTCTTC

D gene: NA
V gene: TRBV27
clone size: NA
J gene: TRBJ2-1
CDR3 protein: CASSLTASGNEQFF
CDR3 DNA: TGTGCCAGCAGTTTGACGGCGTCGGGGAATGAGCAGTTCTTC

D gene: NA
V gene: TRBV28
clone size: NA
J gene: TRBJ1-2
CDR3 protein: CASRAHGDVRGYTF
CDR3 DNA: TGTGCCAGCAGGGCTCACGGGGACGTGAGGGGCTACACCTTC

D gene: NA
V gene: TRBV7-9
clone size: NA
J gene: TRBJ1-2
CDR3 protein: CASSTGETNYGYTF
CDR3 DNA: TGTGCCAGCAGCACAGGAGAGACTAACTATGGCTACACCTTC

D gene: TRBD1
V gene: TRBV29-1
clone size: NA
J gene: TRBJ2-7
CDR3 protein: CSVEGDRYEQYF
CDR3 DNA: TGCAGCGTTGAAGGGGACAGATACGAGCAGTACTTC

D gene: TRBD1
V gene: TRBV4-1
clone size: NA
J gene: TRBJ1-4
CDR3 protein: CASSQDLRQGALEKLFF
CDR3 DNA: TGCGCCAGCAGCCAAGATCTTCGGCAGGGGGCATTGGAAAAACTGTTTTTT

D gene: NA
V gene: TRBV9
clone size: NA
J gene: TRBJ2-7
CDR3 protein: CASSLTSYEQYF
CDR3 DNA: TGTGCCAGCAGCTTAACCAGTTACGAGCAGTACTTC

D gene: TRBD1
V gene: TRBV5-6
clone size: NA
J gene: TRBJ2-7
CDR3 protein: CASSSSGGAPYEQYF
CDR3 DNA: TGTGCCAGCAGCTCTTCAGGGGGCGCCCCCTACGAGCAGTACTTC

D gene: NA
V gene: TRBV5-8
clone size: NA
J gene: TRBJ1-5
CDR3 protein: CASSSSGGGYQPQHF
CDR3 DNA: TGTGCCAGCAGCTCATCTGGGGGGGGCTATCAGCCCCAGCATTTT

D gene: NA
V gene: TRBV25-1
clone size: NA
J gene: TRBJ2-7
CDR3 protein: CASSRTDSYEQYF
CDR3 DNA: TGTGCCAGCAGTCGGACAGATTCCTACGAGCAGTACTTC

D gene: TRBD1
V gene: TRBV2
clone size: NA
J gene: TRBJ2-5
CDR3 protein: CASSEGTGGPRETQYF
CDR3 DNA: TGTGCCAGCAGTGAAGGGACAGGGGGCCCGAGAGAGACCCAGTACTTC

D gene: TRBD2
V gene: TRBV30
clone size: NA
J gene: TRBJ2-7
CDR3 protein: CAWSGAGGRPEQYF
CDR3 DNA: TGTGCCTGGAGTGGAGCGGGAGGGAGGCCCGAGCAGTACTTC

D gene: NA
V gene: TRBV16
clone size: NA
J gene: TRBJ2-7
CDR3 protein: CASSQSYGEQYF
CDR3 DNA: TGTGCCAGCAGCCAATCCTATGGCGAGCAGTACTTC

D gene: NA
V gene: TRBV13
clone size: NA
J gene: TRBJ1-1
CDR3 protein: CASSPNNKKEAFF
CDR3 DNA: TGTGCCAGCAGCCCAAATAATAAAAAAGAAGCTTTCTTT

D gene: TRBD1
V gene: TRBV30
clone size: few
J gene: TRBJ1-4
CDR3 protein: CAWSTGTGASQLFF
CDR3 DNA: TGTGCCTGGAGTACCGGGACAGGGGCCTCCCAACTGTTTTTT

D gene: NA
V gene: TRBV10-1
clone size: NA
J gene: TRBJ2-3
CDR3 protein: CASSDGGPSTDTQYF
CDR3 DNA: TGCGCCAGCAGTGATGGGGGGCCTAGCACAGATACGCAGTATTTT

D gene: NA
V gene: TRBV19
clone size: NA
J gene: TRBJ2-5
CDR3 protein: CASSIVAGSIVQETQYF
CDR3 DNA: TGTGCCAGTAGTATAGTCGCCGGCAGTATAGTCCAAGAGACCCAGTACTTC

D gene: TRBD1
V gene: TRBV5-6
clone size: NA
J gene: TRBJ1-6
CDR3 protein: CASSATGVSPLHF
CDR3 DNA: TGTGCCAGCAGCGCAACAGGGGTATCACCCCTCCACTTT

D gene: NA
V gene: TRBV28
clone size: NA
J gene: TRBJ2-7
CDR3 protein: CASSFQGYEQYF
CDR3 DNA: TGTGCCAGCAGTTTCCAGGGCTACGAGCAGTACTTC